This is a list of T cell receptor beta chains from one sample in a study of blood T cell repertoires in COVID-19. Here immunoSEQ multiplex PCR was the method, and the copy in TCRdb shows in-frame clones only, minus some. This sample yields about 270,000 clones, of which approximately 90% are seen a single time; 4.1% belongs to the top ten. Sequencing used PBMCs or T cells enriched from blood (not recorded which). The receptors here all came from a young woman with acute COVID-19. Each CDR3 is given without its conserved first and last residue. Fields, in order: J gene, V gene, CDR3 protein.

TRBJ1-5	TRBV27	ASSPYSNQPQH
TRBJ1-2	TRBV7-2	ASSLASRAYYGYT
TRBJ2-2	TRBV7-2	ASSLATRGTGELF
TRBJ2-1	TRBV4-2	ASSQAQSSYNEQF
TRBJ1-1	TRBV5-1	ASSSGTGGTEAF
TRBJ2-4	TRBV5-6	ASSRGGMVQY
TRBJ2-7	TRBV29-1	SVAGLAGGRGSYEQY
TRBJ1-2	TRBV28	ASNQQGNYGYT
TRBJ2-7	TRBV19	ASKPGPLSEQY
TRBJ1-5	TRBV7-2	ASSLGAQVGQPQH
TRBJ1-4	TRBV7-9	ASRATGDVEKLF